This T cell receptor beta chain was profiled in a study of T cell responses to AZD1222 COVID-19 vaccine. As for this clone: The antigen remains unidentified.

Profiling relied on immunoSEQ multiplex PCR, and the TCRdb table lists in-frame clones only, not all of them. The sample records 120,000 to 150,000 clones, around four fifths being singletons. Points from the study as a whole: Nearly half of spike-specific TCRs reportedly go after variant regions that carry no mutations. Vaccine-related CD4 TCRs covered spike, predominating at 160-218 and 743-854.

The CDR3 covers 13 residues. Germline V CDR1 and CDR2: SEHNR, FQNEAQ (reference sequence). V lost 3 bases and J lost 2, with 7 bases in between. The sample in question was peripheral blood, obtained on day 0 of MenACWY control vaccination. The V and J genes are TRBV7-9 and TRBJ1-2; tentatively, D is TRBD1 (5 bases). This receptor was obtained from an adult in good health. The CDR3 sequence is CASSLRDNYGYTF. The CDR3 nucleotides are TGTGCCAGCAGCTTGCGGGACAACTATGGCTACACCTTC.